This passage covers 13 T cell receptor beta chains from one sample sequenced in a study of ipilimumab plus nivolumab after autologous stem cell transplantation. TCRdb's table, derived via immunoSEQ multiplex PCR, lists solely in-frame clones and lacks some. The data show 15,000 or so clones, 75% to 85% seen once. The specimen was PBMCs, collected in a trial of ipilimumab plus nivolumab as post-transplant consolidation. All receptors derive from a male donor with diffuse large B-cell lymphoma.

The chain combines TRBV19 with TRBJ2-7; D not certain. This CDR3 contains 13 residues. CDR1 LNHDA and CDR2 SQIVND come from the germline V gene (reference sequence). Between the trimmed V and J ends, which lost 3 bases and 0 bases, there was a span of 6 bases. The CDR3 DNA is TGTGCCAGTAGTATTGTGAGCTCCTACGAGCAGTACTTC. Its protein is CASSIVSSYEQYF.

V and J are TRBV27 and TRBJ1-1; no clear D. V lost 0 bases, J lost 5 bases, and 10 bases lay in between. This CDR3 spans 14 amino acids. Looked up from germline, CDR1 is MNHEY and CDR2 is SMNVEV (reference sequence). As DNA, the CDR3 is TGTGCCAGCAGTTTATCGTGGGGTCGGACTGAAGCTTTCTTT. Its protein is CASSLSWGRTEAFF.

This clone is classed as medium-sized. The chain is built from TRBV6-5 and TRBJ2-3, with a tentative D call TRBD1 (6 bases). The CDR3 spans 15 residues. V lost 6 bases, J lost 3 bases, and 16 bases lay in between. Germline V gene sequence: CDR1 MNHEY, CDR2 SVGAGI. The CDR3 protein is CASRRGSPFTDTQYF. CDR3 nucleotide sequence: TGTGCCAGCAGGAGGGGGAGTCCTTTTACAGATACGCAGTATTTT.

V and J are TRBV7-2 and TRBJ2-7, with D possibly being TRBD2 (6 bases). The CDR3 is 12 residues long. Germline-derived CDR1 and CDR2 are SGHTA and FQGNSA. V was clipped by 5 bases and J by 2 bases, with 7 bases between them. The CDR3 region has the DNA TGTGCCAGCAGCGGGGGGACCTACGAGCAGTACTTC. As protein: CASSGGTYEQYF.

The chain is built from TRBV29-1 and TRBJ1-1; possible D gene TRBD1, 6 bases. Trimming shortened V by 7 bases and J by 8 bases, and 14 bases separated the two germline ends. This CDR3 has 11 amino acids. The germline V gene has CDR1 SQVTM and CDR2 ANQGSEA. Here the CDR3 reads CSGKQGTEAFF. CDR3 DNA sequence: TGCAGCGGGAAACAGGGAACCGAAGCTTTCTTT.

V gene TRBV2 combines with J gene TRBJ1-1, with 11 positions matching TRBD1. The length of the CDR3 is 15 residues. V gave up 2 bases and J gave up 6 bases; unmatched junction bases: 5. CDR1 is SNHLY and CDR2 is FYNNEI in the germline V gene. The CDR3 nucleotides read TGTGCCAGCAGTGAAATGGGGACAGGGGGAGCTGAAGCTTTCTTT. Amino acids: CASSEMGTGGAEAFF.

The V and J genes are TRBV18 and TRBJ2-2; D is possibly TRBD1 (6 bases). The V end was cut by 8 bases, the J end by 4 bases, with 14 bases between. CDR1 is KGHSH and CDR2 is LQKENI in the germline V gene. This CDR3 has 14 amino acids. CDR3 in DNA: TGTGCCAGCCAAGACAGGTTACCCACCGGGGAGCTGTTTTTT. This gives the protein CASQDRLPTGELFF.

This clone was recorded a few times. The V call is TRBV15, the J call TRBJ1-2, with 10 bases fitting TRBD1. Germline loops: CDR1 LNHNV, CDR2 YYDKDF (reference sequence). The V segment lost 3 bases and the J segment 6 bases; nucleotides outside the gene matches: 7. This CDR3 spans 15 amino acids. CDR3 nucleotides: TGTGCCACCAGCAGGGGATTCGGGACAGGGGATGGCTACACCTTC. Its translation: CATSRGFGTGDGYTF.

This clone rates as medium-sized. This chain uses TRBV4-3 with TRBJ2-7; the D gene is possibly TRBD2 (6 bases). CDR3 size: 16 residues. Trimming stripped 0 bases from V and 0 bases from J, with 12 bases between. The germline V gene has CDR1 LGHNA and CDR2 YSLEER. The CDR3 nucleotides are TGCGCCAGCAGCCAAGAAACCGCGGGGAGCTCCTACGAGCAGTACTTC. Protein product: CASSQETAGSSYEQYF.

This chain joins TRBV4-1 and TRBJ2-7; possible D gene TRBD2, 6 bases. Trimming removed 0 bases from V and 0 bases from J, with 21 bases in between. The CDR3 is made up of 19 amino acids. The germline gives CDR1 MGHRA, CDR2 YSYEKL. CDR3 amino acids: CASSQDRWRGRTYSYEQYF. DNA for the CDR3: TGCGCCAGCAGCCAAGATCGATGGAGGGGCAGGACCTACTCCTACGAGCAGTACTTC.

As concerns this clone: Other DNA sequences within the sample encode an identical CDR3. The rearrangement joins TRBV27 to TRBJ2-1; 10 positions match TRBD2. Germline trimming cut 5 bases from V and 4 bases from J; bases unmatched to any gene: 8. Germline-derived CDR1 and CDR2 are MNHEY and SMNVEV (reference sequence). This CDR3 has 16 residues. CDR3 DNA: TGTGCCAGCAGTCCGGACCTAGCGGGGGATTACAATGAGCAGTTCTTC. It encodes CASSPDLAGDYNEQFF.

This clone is medium-sized (0.01 to 0.1%). J is TRBJ2-1 and V is TRBV14; 8 bases are shared with TRBD1. Trimming cost V 4 bases and J 8 bases; bases outside gene matches: 4. The CDR3 sequence is 13 residues long. Germline CDR1 SGHDN, CDR2 FVKESK. The CDR3 DNA sequence: TGTGCCAGCAGCCGGGACAGGAGCGATGAGCAGTTCTTC. Its protein is CASSRDRSDEQFF.

The J gene is TRBJ1-5, the V gene TRBV11-3; TRBD1 might be the D (5 bases). The CDR3 has 13 amino acids. Germline V CDR1 and CDR2: SGHNT, YENEEA. Trimming cost V 0 bases and J 11 bases, with 11 bases left between them. The CDR3, as DNA: TGTGCCAGCAGCTTAGAAGGGGCCGGGGCCCAGCATTTT. It is translated as CASSLEGAGAQHF.